The entry below gives a single T cell receptor (beta chain) sequence along with its context. What it binds is not known. The trim removed 5 bases at V and 5 bases at J, leaving 9 bases unmatched. CDR3 length equals 15 residues. Germline lookup yields CDR1 SEHNR and CDR2 FQNEAQ (reference sequence). This sample is drawn from a study of cytomegalovirus exposure and HLA in healthy donors. Across the whole study: There were fewer than 500 genotyped donors. Of these, 81% fell in the genetic ancestry cluster associated with self-reported Caucasian donors.

Findings and caveats of the study: Certain indistinguishable V segments, among them TRBV6-2 and TRBV6-3, were excluded. At a 0.05 false discovery rate, a later analysis found roughly 17,000 TCR beta sequences to be associated with HLA alleles.

The PCR employed 60 Vbeta primers together with 13 Jbeta primers. The assay was immunoSEQ multiplex PCR, and TCRdb's table has in-frame clones only and misses some. Here the sample spans about 200,000 clones, about 87% being singletons. V and J are TRBV7-9 and TRBJ2-1; 7 nucleotides line up with TRBD1. The sequencing input was PBMCs. This clonotype was sampled from a man aged 25-45 years in good health and CMV-seronegative. The CDR3 loop reads CASSRQGGWDNEQFF. The CDR3, as DNA: TGTGCCAGCAGCCGACAGGGTGGTTGGGACAATGAGCAGTTCTTC.